These T cell receptor beta chains were read from a single sample in a study of Ad26.COV2.S vaccination and SARS-CoV-2 variants. The method was immunoSEQ multiplex PCR; TCRdb's version includes in-frame clones alone and lacks a portion of them. The repertoire holds just over 350,000 clones, with about 91% as singletons. The sequencing here drew on peripheral blood, taken after recovery from COVID-19. The receptors here all came from a human donor who had recovered from COVID-19. CDR3s include the opening cysteine and the closing phenylalanine or tryptophan. The D gene is left open where the match is weak. Some rows have no size entry. The others give once, few or many, or a class for an expanded clone.

TRBV6-5,.,TRBJ1-1,.,CASSFAEGGTEAFF,TGTGCCAGCAGTTTCGCGGAGGGAGGCACTGAAGCTTTCTTT
TRBV6-1,.,TRBJ2-7,.,CASSEIYEQYF,TGTGCCAGCAGTGAGATCTACGAGCAGTACTTC
TRBV6-5,.,TRBJ1-3,.,CASSYRTAGFGNTIYF,TGTGCCAGCAGTTATCGGACAGCAGGCTTTGGAAACACCATATATTTT
TRBV19,.,TRBJ1-2,.,CASHRGRGGYTF,TGTGCCAGCCATAGGGGTCGTGGTGGCTACACCTTC
TRBV5-1,.,TRBJ2-2,once,CASSLDAGLAGGELFF,TGCGCCAGCAGCTTGGATGCTGGCCTAGCCGGCGGGGAGCTGTTTTTT
TRBV4-1,.,TRBJ1-1,.,CASSQDPGPTEAFF,TGCGCCAGCAGCCAAGACCCCGGCCCAACGGAGGCTTTCTTT
TRBV19,.,TRBJ1-2,.,CASSIRDYGYTF,TGTGCCAGTAGTATCCGTGATTATGGCTACACCTTC
TRBV6-5,.,TRBJ1-1,.,CASSYGDTEAFF,TGTGCCAGCAGTTACGGAGACACTGAAGCTTTCTTT
TRBV2,.,TRBJ2-3,.,CASREGLDGDTQYF,TGTGCCAGCAGGGAGGGTCTCGACGGAGATACGCAGTATTTT
TRBV13,TRBD2,TRBJ2-5,.,CASRLRAGGQETQYF,TGTGCCAGCAGATTAAGAGCGGGGGGGCAAGAGACCCAGTACTTC
TRBV6-5,.,TRBJ2-5,.,CASVWGKETQYF,TGTGCCAGCGTGTGGGGCAAAGAGACCCAGTACTTC
TRBV7-6,TRBD1,TRBJ1-5,.,CASSPGTGDSNQPQHF,TGTGCCAGCAGCCCCGGGACAGGAGATAGCAATCAGCCCCAGCATTTT
TRBV7-2,.,TRBJ2-4,.,CASSRDRGLAKNIQYF,TGTGCCAGCAGCCGTGATAGGGGGTTAGCCAAAAACATTCAGTACTTC
TRBV24-1,TRBD1,TRBJ1-2,.,CATSDAQGDYGYTF,TGTGCCACCAGTGACGCTCAGGGGGACTATGGCTACACCTTC
TRBV6-5,.,TRBJ1-1,.,CASSSYRVNTEAFF,TGTGCCAGCAGTTCCTACAGGGTGAACACTGAAGCTTTCTTT
TRBV2,.,TRBJ2-7,.,CASSLYGTGGLEQYF,TGTGCCAGCAGCCTTTACGGGACTGGGGGGCTCGAGCAGTACTTC
TRBV6-6,.,TRBJ1-1,.,CASSYGDTEAFF,TGTGCCAGCAGTTATGGGGACACTGAAGCTTTCTTT
TRBV12-3/TRBV12-4,.,TRBJ1-2,.,CASSQPNYGYTF,TGTGCCAGCAGTCAGCCTAACTATGGCTACACCTTC
TRBV7-9,.,TRBJ1-2,once,CASSYETGFYGYTF,TGTGCCAGCAGCTATGAAACAGGGTTCTATGGCTACACCTTC
TRBV14,.,TRBJ2-3,.,CASGSGVAQYF,TGTGCCAGCGGCTCGGGGGTTGCGCAGTATTTT
TRBV7-4,.,TRBJ1-4,.,CASSQNRTVGGNEKLFF,TGTGCCAGCAGCCAGAATCGGACGGTAGGGGGAAATGAAAAACTGTTTTTT
TRBV9,.,TRBJ2-5,.,CASSVGAQETQYF,TGTGCCAGCAGCGTAGGAGCACAAGAGACCCAGTACTTC
TRBV6-5,.,TRBJ1-5,.,CASTRETDQPQHF,TGTGCCAGCACGAGGGAAACCGATCAGCCCCAGCATTTT
TRBV6-1,.,TRBJ2-3,few,CASSERRSTADTQYF,TGTGCCAGCAGTGAAAGGCGGTCGACCGCAGATACGCAGTATTTT
TRBV19,TRBD1,TRBJ1-2,.,CASSIPRTGKLNYGYTF,TGTGCCAGTAGTATCCCTCGGACAGGGAAACTTAACTATGGCTACACCTTC
TRBV18,.,TRBJ1-4,.,CASSSRQINEKLFF,TGTGCCAGCTCATCCCGACAGATTAATGAAAAACTGTTTTTT
TRBV10-1,.,TRBJ2-1,.,CASSDHPNEQFF,TGCGCCAGCAGTGACCACCCCAATGAGCAGTTCTTC
TRBV12-5,.,TRBJ1-5,.,CASGPGGGGQPQHF,TGTGCTAGTGGTCCGGGAGGGGGAGGGCAGCCCCAGCATTTT
TRBV6-5,TRBD2,TRBJ2-1,.,CATAGTSRSNEQFF,TGTGCCACCGCCGGGACTAGCCGGTCCAATGAGCAGTTCTTC
TRBV12-3/TRBV12-4,.,TRBJ2-7,.,CASSFRGGNEQYF,TGTGCCAGCAGTTTTAGGGGAGGCAACGAGCAGTACTTC
TRBV18,.,TRBJ2-2,.,CASSPQETPHRELFF,TGTGCCAGCTCACCGCAAGAGACCCCGCATAGGGAGCTGTTTTTT
TRBV7-2,TRBD1,TRBJ2-7,once,CASSSPDRALYEQYF,TGTGCCAGCAGCTCCCCGGACAGGGCCCTATACGAGCAGTACTTC
TRBV6-2/TRBV6-3,TRBD1,TRBJ1-1,.,CASSYPGQGNPEAFF,TGTGCCAGCAGTTACCCGGGACAGGGAAATCCTGAAGCTTTCTTT
TRBV15,.,TRBJ1-3,.,CATSPGVTGNTIYF,TGTGCCACCAGCCCAGGAGTAACTGGAAACACCATATATTTT
TRBV6-6,TRBD1,TRBJ1-5,.,CASSYTQGSNQPQHF,TGTGCCAGCAGTTACACACAGGGGAGCAATCAGCCCCAGCATTTT
TRBV4-1,TRBD2,TRBJ2-3,.,CASSTGGAAGDTQYF,TGCGCCAGCAGTACCGGGGGGGCCGCAGGGGATACGCAGTATTTT
TRBV5-1,TRBD1,TRBJ1-2,.,CASSLTGEYGYTF,TGCGCCAGCAGCTTGACAGGGGAGTATGGCTACACCTTC
TRBV29-1,.,TRBJ2-3,.,CSVDGDTLTDTQYF,TGCAGCGTTGATGGGGACACCCTCACAGATACGCAGTATTTT
TRBV4-1,TRBD2,TRBJ2-7,few,CASSQHIGTSGGSYEQYF,TGCGCCAGCAGCCAACACATCGGGACTAGCGGGGGCTCCTACGAGCAGTACTTC
TRBV3-1/TRBV3-2,TRBD1,TRBJ2-7,.,CASSQGQGSYEQYF,TGTGCCAGCAGCCAAGGACAGGGCTCCTACGAGCAGTACTTC
TRBV7-8,.,TRBJ2-5,.,CASSDQTRFQETQYF,TGTGCCAGCAGCGATCAGACTAGGTTTCAAGAGACCCAGTACTTC
TRBV19,.,TRBJ2-1,.,CASSSPRGGANEQFF,TGTGCCAGTAGTTCCCCTCGAGGGGGGGCAAATGAGCAGTTCTTC
TRBV27,TRBD2,TRBJ2-7,.,CASSLRTPGLAGPLGEQYF,TGTGCCAGCAGTCTACGAACACCGGGACTAGCGGGGCCCCTAGGCGAGCAGTACTTC